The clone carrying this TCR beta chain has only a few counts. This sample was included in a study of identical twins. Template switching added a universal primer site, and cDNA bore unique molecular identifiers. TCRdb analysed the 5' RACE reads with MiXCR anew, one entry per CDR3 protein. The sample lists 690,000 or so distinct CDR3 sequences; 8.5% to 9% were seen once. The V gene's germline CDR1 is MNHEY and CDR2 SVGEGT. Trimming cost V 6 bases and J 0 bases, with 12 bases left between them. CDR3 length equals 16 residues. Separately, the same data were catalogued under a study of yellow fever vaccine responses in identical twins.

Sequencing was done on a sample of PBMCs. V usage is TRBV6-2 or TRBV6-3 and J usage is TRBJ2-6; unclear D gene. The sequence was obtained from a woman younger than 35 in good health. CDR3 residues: CASSSDGSSGANVLTF. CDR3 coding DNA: TGTGCCAGCAGCTCCGACGGAAGCTCTGGGGCCAACGTCCTGACTTTC.